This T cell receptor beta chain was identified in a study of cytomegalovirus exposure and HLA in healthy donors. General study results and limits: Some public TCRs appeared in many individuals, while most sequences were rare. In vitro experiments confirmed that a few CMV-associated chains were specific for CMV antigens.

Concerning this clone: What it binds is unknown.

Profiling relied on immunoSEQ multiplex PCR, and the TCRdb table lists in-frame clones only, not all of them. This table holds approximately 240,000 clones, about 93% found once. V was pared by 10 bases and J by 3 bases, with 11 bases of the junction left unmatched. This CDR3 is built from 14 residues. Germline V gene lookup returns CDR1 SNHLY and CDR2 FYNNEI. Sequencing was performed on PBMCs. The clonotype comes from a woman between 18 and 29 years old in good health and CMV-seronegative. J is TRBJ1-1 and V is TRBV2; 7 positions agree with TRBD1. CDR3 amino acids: CATSFRDRDTEAFF. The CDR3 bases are TGTGCCACCTCATTCCGGGACAGAGACACTGAAGCTTTCTTT.